The present TCR beta chain was sequenced within a study of T cell responses to AZD1222 COVID-19 vaccine. In regard to this clone: Its antigen is unknown. Within the sample, other DNA sequences also encode this same CDR3.

Study-wide findings and caveats: Sampling that yielded the repertoires occurred only after the peak T cell response.

Profiled with immunoSEQ multiplex PCR; TCRdb holds only in-frame clones, not every one. The sample carries about 140,000 clones, approximately 90% recorded once. This sequence originates from an adult in good health. The sample here was peripheral blood, taken on day 0 of AZD1222 vaccination.

This CDR3 is CASSPSQETQYF. The CDR3 DNA reads as TGTGCCAGCAGCCCGAGCCAAGAGACCCAGTACTTC. V gene TRBV9 combines with J gene TRBJ2-5, with D uncertain. Trimming shortened V by 4 bases and J by 1 base, and 5 bases separated the two germline ends. From germline, CDR1 is SGDLS and CDR2 YYNGEE. The CDR3 is 12 amino acids.